The sequence of this T cell receptor beta chain was determined in a study of CD8 T cells in ankylosing spondylitis. A single record per CDR3 protein comes from TCRdb applying MiXCR to the 5' RACE reads. Of approximately 200,000 distinct CDR3 sequences listed, 10% to 15% are singletons. General study findings and limits: In ankylosing spondylitis patients, matched synovial fluid reportedly showed significant enrichment of disease-linked clones.

This clonotype was counted only a few times. Its target is unknown. The CDR3 sequence is 13 residues long. The germline V gene encodes CDR1 DFQATT and CDR2 SNEGSKA (reference sequence). The ends were cut back, 3 bases at V and 5 bases at J, with 14 bases in the middle. This TCR derives from a female donor with ankylosing spondylitis or in good health (not recorded which). V is TRBV20-1 and J is TRBJ2-7, with a possible D match to TRBD1 (5 bases). The sequenced sample consisted of blood, either unsorted or a sorted T cell fraction (not recorded which). The CDR3 spells CSASDGASNEQYF. CDR3 sequence (DNA): TGCAGTGCTAGTGATGGGGCGAGTAACGAGCAGTACTTC.